This note documents a single TCR beta chain sequence. No antigen is known for it. Germline V lookup: CDR1 SGHKS, CDR2 YYEKEE (reference sequence). V gave up 2 bases and J gave up 10 bases; unmatched junction bases: 11. This CDR3 has 15 amino acids. The data were produced by immunoSEQ multiplex PCR, yet TCRdb's version contains in-frame clones alone and is incomplete. The sample holds approximately 100,000 clones, under 90% seen once. The sample belongs to a study of PD-1 blockade in mismatch repair-deficient tumors. Study-level findings and limits: Tumor-resident clones, often undetectable pretreatment in blood, expanded then contracted after pembrolizumab.

TCR sequencing covered a few patients who responded to pembrolizumab. The origin of this receptor is an adult with mismatch repair-deficient cancer. The source material was peripheral blood, sampled around 8 months after starting pembrolizumab. This chain connects TRBV5-5 to TRBJ2-1, with 8 nucleotides matching TRBD1. The CDR3 spells CASSLQPTGVGEQFF. As DNA, the CDR3 is TGTGCCAGCAGCTTACAGCCGACAGGGGTGGGGGAGCAGTTCTTC.